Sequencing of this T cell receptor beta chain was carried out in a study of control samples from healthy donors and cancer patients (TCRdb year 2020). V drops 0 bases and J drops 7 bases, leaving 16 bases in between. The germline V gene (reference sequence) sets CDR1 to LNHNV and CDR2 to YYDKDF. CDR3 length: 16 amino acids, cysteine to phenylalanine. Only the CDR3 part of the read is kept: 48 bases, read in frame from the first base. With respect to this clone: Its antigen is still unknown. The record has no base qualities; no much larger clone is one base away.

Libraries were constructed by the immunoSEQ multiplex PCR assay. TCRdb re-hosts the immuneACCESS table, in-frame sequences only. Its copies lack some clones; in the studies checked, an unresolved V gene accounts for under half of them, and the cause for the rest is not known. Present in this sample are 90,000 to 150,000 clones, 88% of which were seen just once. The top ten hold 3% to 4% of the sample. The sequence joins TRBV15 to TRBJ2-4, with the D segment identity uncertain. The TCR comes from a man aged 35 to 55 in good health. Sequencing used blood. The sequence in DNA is TGTGCCACCAGCAGAGATCTTCCGTCCGATAGCAACATTCAGTACTTC. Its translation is CATSRDLPSDSNIQYF.